What follows are 17 T cell receptor beta chains derived from one specimen sequenced in a study of shared clonotypes between healthy human individuals. Method: immunoSEQ multiplex PCR; TCRdb's copy keeps in-frame clones and lacks some. Among 2 million to 2.5 million clones, around 92% were seen once, and the ten largest hold 0.37%. Sequenced material: naive CD4+ T cells from PBMCs. Regarding subset: CD45RA+ positively selected. These TCRs come from a man aged 18 to 29 in good health. Some clones in this sample may be carry-over from other donors' samples.

The chain couples TRBV28 to TRBJ1-5, with D perhaps TRBD1 (6 bases). The V end lost 4 bases, the J end lost 1 base, and 8 bases lay between the germline ends. Germline CDR1 and CDR2: MDHEN and SYDVKM. CDR3 length equals 14 residues. CDR3 nucleotide sequence: TGTGCCAGCAGTTGGGGGCAGAGCAATCAGCCCCAGCATTTT. Translating it yields CASSWGQSNQPQHF.

About this clone itself: Other nucleotide sequences from this sample produce the same CDR3. V usage is TRBV18 and J usage is TRBJ2-5; D is unresolved. Germline V gene lookup returns CDR1 KGHSH and CDR2 LQKENI. The CDR3 sequence is 13 residues long. Trimming cost V 3 bases and J 2 bases, with 7 bases left between them. Here the CDR3 DNA reads TGTGCCAGCTCACCCCTCCCTCAAGAGACCCAGTACTTC. This codes for CASSPLPQETQYF.

The chain couples TRBV5-4 to TRBJ2-7; D gene uncertain. The V and J ends lost 0 bases and 3 bases respectively, with 7 bases between them. This CDR3 is built from 13 residues. Germline assignment: CDR1 SGHNT and CDR2 YYREEE (reference sequence). CDR3 protein: CASSLEGIYEQYF. In DNA, the CDR3 is TGTGCCAGCAGCTTGGAGGGTATCTACGAGCAGTACTTC.

The DNA of the CDR3 is TGTGCCAGCACCGGGGGGAGGGACCACAATGAGCAGTTCTTC. It codes for CASTGGRDHNEQFF. The gene calls are TRBV21-1 and TRBJ2-1; the table's D call of TRBD2 was not tested on the DNA. TRBV21-1 is shown as a pseudogene. The CDR3 loop spans 14 amino acids.

This clone has only a few counts. This rearrangement joins TRBV30 to TRBJ1-1, with TRBD1 matching over 7 bases. This CDR3 comprises 14 residues. Germline V gene data show CDR1 as GTSNPN and CDR2 as SVGIG (reference sequence). J gave up 2 bases and V 3 bases, and 6 bases lay outside the gene matches. The CDR3 loop is CAWSLGTVNTEAFF. The CDR3 DNA is TGTGCCTGGAGCCTAGGGACAGTCAACACTGAAGCTTTCTTT.

The chain is built from TRBV18 and TRBJ1-3; no clear D. V lost 5 bases to trimming and J lost 2 bases, with 10 bases between them. CDR3 size: 14 residues. CDR1 is KGHSH, CDR2 LQKENI, per germline. The CDR3 region is CASSDGGTGNTIYF. CDR3 DNA: TGTGCCAGCTCAGACGGAGGAACTGGAAACACCATATATTTT.

About this clone: The sample contains more than one DNA sequence encoding this CDR3. The chain combines TRBV5-1 with TRBJ1-5; D not certain. The V gene's germline CDR1 is SGHRS and CDR2 YFSETQ. Trimming removed 0 bases from V and 4 bases from J, with 5 bases in between. This CDR3 is built from 13 residues. CDR3 region: CASSLGVNQPQHF. For the CDR3, the DNA is TGCGCCAGCAGCTTGGGGGTTAATCAGCCCCAGCATTTT.

In nucleotides, the CDR3 is TGTGCCAGCAGTTGGGCCTTGCGGGACACCGGGGAGCTGTTTTTT. It specifies CASSWALRDTGELFF. V usage is TRBV28 and J usage is TRBJ2-2, with D perhaps TRBD2 (5 bases). The CDR3 has 15 amino acids. CDR1 is MDHEN, CDR2 SYDVKM, per germline. V was pared by 4 bases and J by 3 bases, with 12 bases between.

CDR3 sequence (DNA): TGTGCCAGCAGAGAGACAGGGACCACAGATACGCAGTATTTT. Its protein product is CASRETGTTDTQYF. The V call is TRBV6-4, the J call TRBJ2-3, with 7 bases matching TRBD1. With 6 bases clipped from V and 2 bases from J, the junction kept 5 bases outside the gene matches. The CDR3 has 14 amino acids. Germline CDR1 MRHNA, CDR2 SNTAGT.

The rearrangement uses TRBV5-1 and TRBJ2-7; 10 bases map to TRBD1. The J segment lost 5 bases and the V segment lost 5 bases, leaving 4 bases of the junction unmatched. The germline V gene encodes CDR1 SGHRS and CDR2 YFSETQ. This CDR3 is built from 13 residues. The CDR3 nucleotides read TGCGCCAGCAGAGTGACAGGGGGCGACGAGCAGTACTTC. This gives the protein CASRVTGGDEQYF.

The chain links TRBV6-1 to TRBJ1-1; D is perhaps TRBD1 (5 bases). V was pared by 10 bases and J by 5 bases, with 17 bases between. CDR1 and CDR2 (germline): MNHNS, SASEGT. The CDR3 has 13 residues. DNA for the CDR3: TGTGCCACCCAACCCGGGGGAGGGACTGAAGCTTTCTTT. This gives the protein CATQPGGGTEAFF.

J is TRBJ2-7 and V is TRBV2, with a tentative D call TRBD2 (5 bases). CDR1 and CDR2 (germline): SNHLY, FYNNEI. The germline V and J ends were trimmed by 11 bases and 3 bases, with 17 bases remaining between them. The CDR3 is 13 residues long. The chain's CDR3 is CASAISSFYEQYF. The DNA for the CDR3 is TGTGCCTCAGCGATATCTAGCTTCTACGAGCAGTACTTC.

The V and J genes are TRBV7-2 and TRBJ2-1, with D perhaps matching TRBD1 or TRBD2 (6 bases each). The CDR3 has 17 residues. Germline V lookup: CDR1 SGHTA, CDR2 FQGNSA. The germline V and J ends were trimmed by 1 base and 7 bases, with 20 bases remaining between them. DNA for the CDR3: TGTGCCAGCAGCTTAGAGTATCGGGACTCGAGGGGGAATGAGCAGTTCTTC. Protein: CASSLEYRDSRGNEQFF. Full variable domain (missing parts from reference TRBV7-2 and TRBJ2-1): GAGVSQSPSNKVTEKGKDVELRCDPISGHTALYWYRQSLGQGLEFLIYFQGNSAPDKSGLPSDRFSAERTGGSVSTLTIQRTQQEDSAVYLCASSLEYRDSRGNEQFFGPGTRLTVL.

On this clone itself: Other DNA variants within this sample encode the same CDR3. The J gene is TRBJ2-3, the V gene TRBV7-9; TRBD2 aligns across 9 bases. V trimming: 5 bases; J trimming: 4 bases; junction bases outside the gene matches: 4. CDR1 and CDR2 from the germline V gene are SEHNR and FQNEAQ (reference sequence). The CDR3 consists of 14 residues. In DNA form, the CDR3 reads TGTGCCAGCAGCCCAGGACTAGCGTCAGATACGCAGTATTTT. It translates to CASSPGLASDTQYF. The complete variable domain, with remaining parts taken from reference TRBV7-9 and TRBJ2-3, reads DTGVSQNPRHKITKRGQNVTFRCDPISEHNRLYWYRQTLGQGPEFLTYFQNEAQLEKSRLLSDRFSAERPKGSFSTLEIQRTEQGDSAMYLCASSPGLASDTQYFGPGTRLTVL.

The chain carries TRBV14 and TRBJ2-2; 7 bases fit TRBD1. J lost 7 bases, V lost 4 bases, and 9 bases had no gene match. The germline V gene has CDR1 SGHDN and CDR2 FVKESK. The CDR3 has 15 amino acids. CDR3 nucleotides: TGTGCCAGCAGCCCCCGGACAGGACGGATCGGGGAGCTGTTTTTT. Translating gives CASSPRTGRIGELFF.

The chain carries TRBV10-1 and TRBJ2-1, with 9 bases lining up with TRBD2. Germline CDR1 reads WNHNN; CDR2 reads SYGVQD (reference sequence). V was clipped by 2 bases and J by 4 bases; unmatched bases: 3. This CDR3 is 15 amino acids long. CDR3 loop: CASSEAGGSYNEQFF. CDR3 nucleotides: TGCGCCAGCAGTGAGGCGGGAGGGTCGTACAATGAGCAGTTCTTC.

CDR3 protein: CASSSRGPPEELFF. The CDR3 region has the DNA TGTGCCAGCAGCTCCCGTGGGCCCCCGGAGGAGCTGTTTTTT. This chain links TRBV7-2 with TRBJ2-2; D unclear. CDR3 size: 14 residues. Per germline, CDR1 SGHTA and CDR2 FQGNSA. With 4 bases removed from V and 10 bases from J, the gap between germline ends came to 16 bases.